The following is a TCR beta chain sequence with its context. Since the library was made to target alpha chains, this beta chain is a stray read and its abundance is not meaningful. Time point described: sample taken at primary tumor resection. Without sorting, whole RNA was sequenced from tumor, nontumor lung or frozen PBMC. This specimen belongs to a study of spatial heterogeneity in lung cancer. Study at large: Detected beta-chain sequences consistently exceeded alpha-chain sequences.

The CDR3 is made up of 14 amino acids. Germline V lookup: CDR1 MNHEY, CDR2 SMNVEV (reference sequence). V dropped 7 bases and J dropped 0 bases, with 13 bases sitting between them. TCRdb passed the 5' RACE reads through MiXCR, listing each CDR3 protein once. The sample carries about 4,000 distinct CDR3 sequences, about 55% recorded once. This receptor was identified in a female donor with early-stage non-small cell lung cancer. The chain carries TRBV27 and TRBJ2-7, with a weak D call TRBD2 (5 bases). The specimen was PBMCs, collected at surgery. This chain's CDR3 is CASKEERDSYEQYV. DNA of the CDR3: TGTGCCAGCAAGGAGGAAAGGGACTCCTACGAGCAGTACGTC.